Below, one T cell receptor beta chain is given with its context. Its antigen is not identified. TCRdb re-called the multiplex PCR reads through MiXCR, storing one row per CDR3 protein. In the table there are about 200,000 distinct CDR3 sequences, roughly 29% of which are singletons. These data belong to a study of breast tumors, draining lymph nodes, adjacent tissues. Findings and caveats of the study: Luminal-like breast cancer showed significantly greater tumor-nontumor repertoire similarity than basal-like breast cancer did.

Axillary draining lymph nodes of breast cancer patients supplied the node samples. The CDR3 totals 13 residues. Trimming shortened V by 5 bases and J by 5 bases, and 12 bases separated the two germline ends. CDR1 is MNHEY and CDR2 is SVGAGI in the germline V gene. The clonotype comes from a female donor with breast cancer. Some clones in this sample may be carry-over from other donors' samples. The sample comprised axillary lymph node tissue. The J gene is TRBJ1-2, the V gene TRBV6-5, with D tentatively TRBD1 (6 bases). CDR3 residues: CASSDRQPYGYTF. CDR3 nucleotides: TGTGCCAGCAGTGACAGGCAACCTTATGGCTACACCTTC.